A single sample is the source of the 22 T cell receptor beta chains below, sequenced in a study of shared clonotypes between healthy human individuals. Clones were read by immunoSEQ multiplex PCR, and TCRdb kept only the in-frame ones, dropping some. Among more than 400,000 clones, about 78% were seen once, and the ten largest hold 12%. The sequencing sample was made of PBMCs. The receptors here all came from a woman aged 40 to 50 in good health. Some clones in this sample may be carry-over from other donors' samples.

The chain carries TRBV19 and TRBJ1-5; D gene ambiguous. Germline CDR1 is LNHDA and CDR2 is SQIVND (reference sequence). V lost 2 bases and J lost 0, with 14 bases in between. The CDR3 runs to 17 residues. The CDR3 reads CASSIPFPEYSNQPQHF. The CDR3 DNA reads as TGTGCCAGTAGTATACCCTTCCCAGAATATAGCAATCAGCCCCAGCATTTT.

This chain links TRBV30 with TRBJ1-4, with D possibly being TRBD1 (6 bases). CDR1 and CDR2 (germline): GTSNPN, SVGIG (reference sequence). The CDR3 totals 14 residues. V was pared by 3 bases and J by 8 bases, with 16 bases between. Written as DNA, the CDR3 is TGTGCCTGGAGAACGACAGGAGGAACGGAAAAACTGTTTTTT. Translating it yields CAWRTTGGTEKLFF. The full variable domain, in which reference TRBV30 and TRBJ1-4 provide the parts outside the CDR3, is SQTIHQWPATLVQPVGSPLSLECTVEGTSNPNLYWYRQAAGRGLQLLFYSVGIGQISSEVPQNLSASRPQDRQFILSSKKLLLSDSGFYLCAWRTTGGTEKLFFGSGTQLSVL.

The rearrangement uses TRBV2 and TRBJ2-2; 7 bases fit TRBD1. After removal of 7 bases from V and 4 bases from J, the junction contained 3 bases not matched to a gene. The germline V gene encodes CDR1 SNHLY and CDR2 FYNNEI. The CDR3 consists of 13 residues. The chain's CDR3 is CASTQGPTGELFF. Here the CDR3 DNA reads TGTGCCAGCACACAGGGGCCCACCGGGGAGCTGTTTTTT.

This chain joins TRBV7-9 and TRBJ2-1; 9 nucleotides match TRBD2. The CDR3 runs 16 residues. Germline CDR1 reads SEHNR; CDR2 reads FQNEAQ (reference sequence). Trimming at V came to 5 bases and at J to 6 bases, leaving 11 bases not matched to a gene. Here the CDR3 reads CASSLEGGRAFNEQFF. As DNA, the CDR3 is TGTGCCAGCAGCCTAGAGGGCGGGAGGGCCTTCAATGAGCAGTTCTTC.

This clone showed up just once. The chain is built from TRBV4-1 and TRBJ1-1; D not resolved. The CDR3 length is 15 residues. V gave up 0 bases and J gave up 0 bases, with 8 bases separating them. Germline CDR1 reads MGHRA; CDR2 reads YSYEKL. The chain's CDR3 is CASSQEAHMNTEAFF. CDR3 bases: TGCGCCAGCAGCCAAGAGGCACACATGAACACTGAAGCTTTCTTT.

This sequence joins TRBV23-1 and TRBJ1-2; D not certain. TRBV23-1 is filed as an ORF, its function uncertain. This CDR3 is built from 13 residues. V lost 0 bases, J lost 4 bases, and 6 bases lay in between. CDR3 nucleotides: TGCGCCAGCAGTCAATCGTGGATCTATGGCTACACCTTC. Its translation is CASSQSWIYGYTF.

The rearrangement joins TRBV9 to TRBJ2-2; the D is unclear. The CDR3 is made up of 13 amino acids. Trimming left V 6 bases short and J 3 bases short, with 9 bases between. Per germline, CDR1 SGDLS and CDR2 YYNGEE. This CDR3 is CASTLGYTGELFF. The DNA for the CDR3 is TGTGCCAGCACTCTGGGTTACACCGGGGAGCTGTTTTTT. The complete variable domain, with remaining parts taken from reference TRBV9 and TRBJ2-2, reads DSGVTQTPKHLITATGQRVTLRCSPRSGDLSVYWYQQSLDQGLQFLIQYYNGEERAKGNILERFSAQQFPDLHSELNLSSLELGDSALYFCASTLGYTGELFFGEGSRLTVL.

The chain carries TRBV27 and TRBJ2-5, with D perhaps matching TRBD1 or TRBD2 (5 bases each). The CDR3 consists of 15 residues. With 5 bases removed from V and 4 bases from J, the gap between germline ends came to 17 bases. CDR1 and CDR2 from the germline V gene are MNHEY and SMNVEV (reference sequence). The CDR3 coding sequence is TGTGCCAGCAGTCGGGACCCCTTAGGCCGAGAGACCCAGTACTTC. Protein sequence: CASSRDPLGRETQYF.

This rearrangement joins TRBV19 to TRBJ2-5; D gene uncertain. This CDR3 region has 14 residues. V lost 3 bases to trimming and J lost 5 bases, with 13 bases between them. Germline CDR1 LNHDA, CDR2 SQIVND (reference sequence). Here the CDR3 reads CASSIERLSETQYF. The CDR3 DNA is TGTGCCAGTAGTATTGAAAGGCTTTCGGAGACCCAGTACTTC.

V usage is TRBV27 and J usage is TRBJ1-1; D gene unclear. Trimming left V 0 bases short and J 0 bases short, with 5 bases between. Germline V gene data show CDR1 as MNHEY and CDR2 as SMNVEV (reference sequence). This CDR3 has 14 residues. The CDR3 spells CASSLSRMNTEAFF. CDR3 bases: TGTGCCAGCAGTTTATCACGGATGAACACTGAAGCTTTCTTT.

In regard to this clone: Since a far larger clone is one base different, this is likely a read error. V is TRBV27 and J is TRBJ1-5, with D possibly being TRBD1 (6 bases). CDR3 size: 16 residues. The V gene's germline CDR1 is MNHEY and CDR2 SMNVEV (reference sequence). The CDR3 region has the DNA TGTGCCAGCAGTGCTTTTAGCACAGGGTTCAATCAGCGCCAGCATTTT. As protein: CASSAFSTGFNQRQHF.

V is TRBV5-3 and J is TRBJ2-2; D is perhaps TRBD2 (6 bases). TRBV5-3 qualifies as an ORF whose function is uncertain. The CDR3 length is 18 residues. Deletions cut 0 bases from V and 2 bases from J, with 17 bases between. CDR3 residues: CARSLEGWDSLNTGELFF. The CDR3 DNA reads as TGTGCCAGAAGCTTGGAGGGATGGGACTCACTAAACACCGGGGAGCTGTTTTTT.

As for this clone: Other DNA sequences in the same sample also yield this CDR3. The V call is TRBV4-3, the J call TRBJ2-1; TRBD2 matches 8 bases. The CDR3 length is 15 residues. V gave up 4 bases and J gave up 3 bases; unmatched junction bases: 5. The germline gives CDR1 LGHNA, CDR2 YSLEER. The CDR3 region has the DNA TGCGCCAGCAGCCGCGGACTAGCCGTCTACAATGAGCAGTTCTTC. Its protein product is CASSRGLAVYNEQFF.

The chain employs TRBV9 and TRBJ2-6; possible D gene TRBD1, 5 bases. The germline gives CDR1 SGDLS, CDR2 YYNGEE. The CDR3 covers 16 residues. Trimming took 3 bases from V and 0 from J, leaving 10 bases between them. The CDR3 DNA reads as TGTGCCAGCAGCGCCGACAGTGGCTCTGGGGCCAACGTCCTGACTTTC. Its translation: CASSADSGSGANVLTF.

J is TRBJ2-1 and V is TRBV5-1, with TRBD2 identical over 11 bases. Germline values: CDR1 SGHRS, CDR2 YFSETQ. The CDR3 has 15 amino acids. With V trimmed by 7 bases and J by 2 bases, 5 bases remained unmatched. DNA of the CDR3: TGCGCCAGCGGATCGGGACTAGCGGCCTACAATGAGCAGTTCTTC. It is translated as CASGSGLAAYNEQFF. Complete variable domain (other parts from reference TRBV5-1 and TRBJ2-1): KAGVTQTPRYLIKTRGQQVTLSCSPISGHRSVSWYQQTPGQGLQFLFEYFSETQRNKGNFPGRFSGRQFSNSRSEMNVSTLELGDSALYLCASGSGLAAYNEQFFGPGTRLTVL.

The chain combines TRBV30 with TRBJ2-1; D could derive from TRBD1 or TRBD2 (6 bases each). The CDR3 spans 16 residues. Deletions cut 0 bases from V and 2 bases from J, with 14 bases between. Germline loops: CDR1 GTSNPN, CDR2 SVGIG (reference sequence). The CDR3 DNA follows: TGTGCCTGGAGTGTAGGGGGGACTCTCACCTACAATGAGCAGTTCTTC. Encoded protein: CAWSVGGTLTYNEQFF.

This clone was observed a handful of times. The chain employs TRBV7-2 and TRBJ1-1; TRBD1 matches 9 bases. The CDR3 consists of 13 residues. Germline V gene data show CDR1 as SGHTA and CDR2 as FQGNSA. Germline trimming cut 5 bases from V and 5 bases from J; bases unmatched to any gene: 3. The CDR3 protein is CASSLQGATEAFF. In DNA form, the CDR3 reads TGTGCCAGCAGCCTACAGGGGGCGACTGAAGCTTTCTTT.

V usage is TRBV5-4 and J usage is TRBJ2-7; D unresolved. The CDR3 runs to 15 residues. From germline, CDR1 is SGHNT and CDR2 YYREEE (reference sequence). The V and J ends lost 0 bases and 0 bases respectively, with 10 bases between them. The CDR3: CASSLGQADSYEQYF. CDR3 nucleotide sequence: TGTGCCAGCAGCTTGGGGCAGGCTGACTCCTACGAGCAGTACTTC.

J is TRBJ2-7 and V is TRBV28, with D possibly being TRBD2 (5 bases). Germline CDR1 reads MDHEN; CDR2 reads SYDVKM. V gave up 5 bases and J gave up 0 bases, with 14 bases separating them. The CDR3 loop spans 15 amino acids. CDR3 in amino acids: CASSALGVRSYEQYF. CDR3 coding DNA: TGTGCCAGCAGTGCCCTCGGGGTCCGCTCCTACGAGCAGTACTTC.

The V call is TRBV13, the J call TRBJ2-7, with 9 bases identical to TRBD1. The germline V gene has CDR1 PRHDT and CDR2 FYEKMQ (reference sequence). This CDR3 is 15 amino acids long. Trimming cost V 5 bases and J 5 bases; bases outside gene matches: 10. In nucleotides, the CDR3 is TGTGCCAGCAGCCCCACCAGACAGGGGGTCAACGAGCAGTACTTC. This codes for CASSPTRQGVNEQYF.

The CDR3 loop is CASSPRLGPDTQYF. The CDR3 nucleotides are TGTGCCAGCAGCCCCCGGCTTGGACCAGATACGCAGTATTTT. V gene TRBV7-7 combines with J gene TRBJ2-3; no clear D gene. There are 14 residues in the CDR3. Germline CDR1 reads SSHAT; CDR2 reads FNYEAQ (reference sequence). Trimming pared 5 bases from V and 4 bases from J, leaving 13 bases between. The variable domain in full, with the rest retrieved from reference TRBV7-7 and TRBJ2-3, is GAGVSQSPRYKVTKRGQDVTLRCDPISSHATLYWYQQALGQGPEFLTYFNYEAQPDKSGLPSDRFSAERPEGSISTLTIQRTEQRDSAMYRCASSPRLGPDTQYFGPGTRLTVL.

The chain has TRBV19 and TRBJ1-3, with TRBD1 as a possible D gene (5 bases). The V and J ends lost 6 bases and 4 bases respectively, with 7 bases between them. This CDR3 contains 12 residues. Per germline, CDR1 LNHDA and CDR2 SQIVND (reference sequence). CDR3 coding DNA: TGTGCCAGTAGAAGGGGAGGAAACACCATATATTTT. This gives the protein CASRRGGNTIYF.